This TCR beta chain was found in a study of HIV-infected patients and healthy controls. Findings and caveats of the study: HIV-infected repertoires had significantly higher mean Gini indices than controls, possibly reflecting oligoclonality. Healthy control repertoires had roughly threefold more distinct CDR3s than untreated HIV+ repertoires, and higher Shannon diversity.

Germline-derived CDR1 and CDR2 are MNHEY and SMNVEV (reference sequence). This CDR3 spans 15 amino acids. V was cut by 4 bases and J by 7 bases, with 17 bases left in between. All unsorted peripheral T cells were captured because whole blood was used without fractionation. For this clonotype: As yet, its antigen is unknown.

Reverse transcription used around 480 ng RNA and constant-region primers for alpha and beta. Each of the alpha and beta chains got its own library through chain-specific third strand synthesis with indices. A single primer pair per chain amplified all rearrangements, with per-molecule barcodes. After a brief PCR adding P5, P7 and a second index, approximately 23 amplification cycles followed. TCRdb re-derived calls from the 5' RACE reads in MiXCR, one entry per CDR3 protein. The sample contains some 20,000 distinct CDR3 sequences, approximately 8.3% of which appear only once. The chain links TRBV27 to TRBJ2-1; the D gene is possibly TRBD2 (6 bases). The TCR originated in an adult in good health. The sequenced sample consisted of blood. In nucleotides, the CDR3 is TGTGCCAGCAGTTCGCTTCGGGGACTGGAAAATGAGCAGTTCTTC. It codes for CASSSLRGLENEQFF.